The T cell receptor beta chain under discussion was sequenced for a study of T cell repertoires in cytomegalovirus infection. Looking at the study overall: Through public TCR beta signatures, both CMV infection and matching HLA type were indicated.

Per the germline V gene, CDR1 is SGHNT and CDR2 is YENEEA. Trimming stripped 4 bases from V and 0 bases from J, with 10 bases between. The length of the CDR3 is 15 residues. One entry per CDR3 protein results from TCRdb running MiXCR on the reads. The sample holds nearly 650,000 distinct CDR3 sequences, approximately 25% seen once. Study results and caveats: CMV carriers having the relevant HLA were flagged by cumulative public TCR beta family frequency. HLA-C-restricted CMV clonotypes gave the most frequent clonotype in two of eight donors.

In this sample, this clonotype turned up many times. Its antigen remains unknown. This TCR derives from a human donor in good health (CMV status not recorded). Some clones in this sample may be carry-over from other donors' samples. This chain connects TRBV11-3 to TRBJ2-1; D unclear. Source material: CD8+ T cells from PBMCs. This CDR3 is CASSSRASSYNEQFF. The CDR3 DNA reads TGTGCCAGCAGCTCCCGAGCGTCCTCCTACAATGAGCAGTTCTTC.